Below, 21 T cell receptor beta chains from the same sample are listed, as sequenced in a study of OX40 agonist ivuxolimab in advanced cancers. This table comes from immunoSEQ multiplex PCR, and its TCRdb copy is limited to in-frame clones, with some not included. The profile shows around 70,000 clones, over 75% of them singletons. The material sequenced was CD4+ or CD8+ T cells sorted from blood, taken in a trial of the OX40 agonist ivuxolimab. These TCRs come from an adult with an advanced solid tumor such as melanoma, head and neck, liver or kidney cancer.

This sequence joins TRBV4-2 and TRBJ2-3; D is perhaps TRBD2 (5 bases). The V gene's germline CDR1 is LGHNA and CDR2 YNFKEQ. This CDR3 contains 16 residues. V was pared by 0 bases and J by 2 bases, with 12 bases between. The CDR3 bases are TGTGCCAGCAGCCAAGATAACAGCGGTGTCACAGATACGCAGTATTTT. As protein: CASSQDNSGVTDTQYF.

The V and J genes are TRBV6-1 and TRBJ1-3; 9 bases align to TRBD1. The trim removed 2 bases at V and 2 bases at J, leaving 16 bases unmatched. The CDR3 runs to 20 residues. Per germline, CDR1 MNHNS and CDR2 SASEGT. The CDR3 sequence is CASSERVQGASRKAGNTIYF. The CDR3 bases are TGTGCCAGCAGTGAAAGGGTACAGGGGGCCTCCCGGAAGGCTGGAAACACCATATATTTT.

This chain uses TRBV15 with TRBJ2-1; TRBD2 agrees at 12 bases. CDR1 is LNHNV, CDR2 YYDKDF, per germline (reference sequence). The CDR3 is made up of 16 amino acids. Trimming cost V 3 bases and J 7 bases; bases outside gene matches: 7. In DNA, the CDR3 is TGTGCCACCAGCAGGGCGCTAGCGGGAGGGCTTAATGAGCAGTTCTTC. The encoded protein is CATSRALAGGLNEQFF.

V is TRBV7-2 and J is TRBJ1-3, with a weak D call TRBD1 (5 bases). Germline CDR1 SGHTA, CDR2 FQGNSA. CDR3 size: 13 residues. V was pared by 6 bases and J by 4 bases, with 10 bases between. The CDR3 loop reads CASSPGRGNTIYF. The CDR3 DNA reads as TGTGCCAGCAGTCCGGGACGGGGAAACACCATATATTTT.

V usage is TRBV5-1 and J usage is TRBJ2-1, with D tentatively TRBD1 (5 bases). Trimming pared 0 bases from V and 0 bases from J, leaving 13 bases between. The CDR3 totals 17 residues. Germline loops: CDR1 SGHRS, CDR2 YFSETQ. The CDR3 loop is CASSLAAGHLSYNEQFF. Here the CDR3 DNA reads TGCGCCAGCAGCTTGGCCGCAGGACACCTCTCCTACAATGAGCAGTTCTTC.

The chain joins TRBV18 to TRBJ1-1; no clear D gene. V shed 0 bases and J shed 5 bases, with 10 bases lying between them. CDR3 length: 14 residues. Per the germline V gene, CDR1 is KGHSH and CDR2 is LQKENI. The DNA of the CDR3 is TGTGCCAGCTCACCACCGAGGCCACTTACTGAAGCTTTCTTT. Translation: CASSPPRPLTEAFF.

CDR3 coding DNA: TGCGCCAGCAGCTTGGTAGGGGCGAACTATGGCTACACCTTC. Amino acid sequence: CASSLVGANYGYTF. The rearrangement links TRBV5-1 to TRBJ1-2; possibly TRBD1 for D (5 bases). The ends were cut back, 0 bases at V and 2 bases at J, with 8 bases in the middle. Germline assignment: CDR1 SGHRS and CDR2 YFSETQ. The CDR3 is made up of 14 amino acids. Looking up the rest from reference TRBV5-1 and TRBJ1-2 gives the full variable domain: KAGVTQTPRYLIKTRGQQVTLSCSPISGHRSVSWYQQTPGQGLQFLFEYFSETQRNKGNFPGRFSGRQFSNSRSEMNVSTLELGDSALYLCASSLVGANYGYTFGSGTRLTVV.

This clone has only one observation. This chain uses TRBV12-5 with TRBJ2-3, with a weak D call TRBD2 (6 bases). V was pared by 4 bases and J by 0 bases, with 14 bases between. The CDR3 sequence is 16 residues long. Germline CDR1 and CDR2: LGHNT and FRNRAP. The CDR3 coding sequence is TGTGCTAGTGGTTGGGGGGACTCCATTAGCACAGATACGCAGTATTTT. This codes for CASGWGDSISTDTQYF.

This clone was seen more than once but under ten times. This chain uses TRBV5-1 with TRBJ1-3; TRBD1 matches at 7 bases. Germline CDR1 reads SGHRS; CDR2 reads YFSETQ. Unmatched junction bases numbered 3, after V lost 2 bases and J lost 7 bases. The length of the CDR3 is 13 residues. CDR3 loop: CASSFNRGNTIYF. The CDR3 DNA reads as TGCGCCAGCAGCTTTAACAGGGGTAACACCATATATTTT. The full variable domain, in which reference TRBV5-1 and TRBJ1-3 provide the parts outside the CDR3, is KAGVTQTPRYLIKTRGQQVTLSCSPISGHRSVSWYQQTPGQGLQFLFEYFSETQRNKGNFPGRFSGRQFSNSRSEMNVSTLELGDSALYLCASSFNRGNTIYFGEGSWLTVV.

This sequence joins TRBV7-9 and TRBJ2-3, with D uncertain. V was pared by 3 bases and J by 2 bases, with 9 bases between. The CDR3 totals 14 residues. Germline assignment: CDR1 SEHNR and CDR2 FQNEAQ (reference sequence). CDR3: CASSLVGPTDTQYF. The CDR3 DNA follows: TGTGCCAGCAGCTTGGTCGGGCCCACAGATACGCAGTATTTT.

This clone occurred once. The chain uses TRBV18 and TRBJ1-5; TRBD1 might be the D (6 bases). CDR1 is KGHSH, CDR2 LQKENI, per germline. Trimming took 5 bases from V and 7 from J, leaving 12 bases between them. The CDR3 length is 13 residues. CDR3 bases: TGTGCCAGCTCAGCCAACAGGGACCAGCCCCAGCATTTT. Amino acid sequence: CASSANRDQPQHF.

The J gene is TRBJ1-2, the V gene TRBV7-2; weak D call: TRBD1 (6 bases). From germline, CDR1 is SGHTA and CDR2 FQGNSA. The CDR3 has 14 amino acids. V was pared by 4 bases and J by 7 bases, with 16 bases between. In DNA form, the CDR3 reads TGTGCCAGCAGCTCTAAAGGGGGGCGCCCTGGCTACACCTTC. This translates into CASSSKGGRPGYTF.

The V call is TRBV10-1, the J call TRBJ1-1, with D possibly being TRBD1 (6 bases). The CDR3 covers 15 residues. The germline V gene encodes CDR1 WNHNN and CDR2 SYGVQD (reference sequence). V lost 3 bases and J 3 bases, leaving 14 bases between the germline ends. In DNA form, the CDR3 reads TGCGCCAGCAGTGATACAGGGAGAGGGGACACTGAAGCTTTCTTT. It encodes CASSDTGRGDTEAFF.

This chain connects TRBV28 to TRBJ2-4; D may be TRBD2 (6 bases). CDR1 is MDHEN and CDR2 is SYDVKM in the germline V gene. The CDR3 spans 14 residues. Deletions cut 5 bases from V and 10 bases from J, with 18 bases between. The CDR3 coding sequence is TGTGCCAGCAGTCCCGAAGTTCGGGCGGGGATTCAGTACTTC. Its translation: CASSPEVRAGIQYF.

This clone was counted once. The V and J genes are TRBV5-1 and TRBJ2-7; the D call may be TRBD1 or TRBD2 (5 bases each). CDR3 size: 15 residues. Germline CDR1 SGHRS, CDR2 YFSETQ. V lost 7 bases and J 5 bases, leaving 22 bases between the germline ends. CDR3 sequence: CASGPGTQAANEQYF. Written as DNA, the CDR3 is TGCGCCAGCGGACCCGGGACCCAAGCGGCCAACGAGCAGTACTTC.

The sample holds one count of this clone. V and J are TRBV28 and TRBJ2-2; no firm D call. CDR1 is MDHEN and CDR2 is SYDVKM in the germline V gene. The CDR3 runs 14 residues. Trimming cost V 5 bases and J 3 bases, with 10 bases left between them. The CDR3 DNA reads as TGTGCCAGCAGTGCCTACACGGACACCGGGGAGCTGTTTTTT. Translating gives CASSAYTDTGELFF.

The CDR3 DNA reads as TGTGCCAGCAGCTTTGGGACAGGGGGGGCCTACGAGCAGTACTTC. Amino acid sequence: CASSFGTGGAYEQYF. The V and J genes are TRBV11-2 and TRBJ2-7, with TRBD1 matching 11 bases. The CDR3 is 15 residues long. CDR1 SGHAT and CDR2 FQNNGV come from the germline V gene. Trimming cost V 3 bases and J 2 bases; bases outside gene matches: 3.

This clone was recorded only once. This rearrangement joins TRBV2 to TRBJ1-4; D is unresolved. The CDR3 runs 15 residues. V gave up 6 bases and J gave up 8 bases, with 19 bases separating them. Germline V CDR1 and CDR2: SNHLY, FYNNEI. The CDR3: CASSNPSGDYEKLFF. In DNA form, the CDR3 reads TGTGCCAGCAGCAATCCGAGCGGGGATTACGAAAAACTGTTTTTT.

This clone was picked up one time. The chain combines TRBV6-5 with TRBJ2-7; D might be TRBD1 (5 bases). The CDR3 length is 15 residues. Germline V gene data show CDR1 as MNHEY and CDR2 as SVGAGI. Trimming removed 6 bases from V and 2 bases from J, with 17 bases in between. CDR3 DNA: TGTGCCAGCAGACCCTCCGCAGGGATCGCCTACGAGCAGTACTTC. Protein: CASRPSAGIAYEQYF.

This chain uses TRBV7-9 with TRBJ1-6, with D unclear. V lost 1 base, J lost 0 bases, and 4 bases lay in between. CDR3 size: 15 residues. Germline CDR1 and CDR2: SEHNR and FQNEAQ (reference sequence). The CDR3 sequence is CASSLGSSYNSPLHF. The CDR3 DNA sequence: TGTGCCAGCAGCTTAGGGAGCTCCTATAATTCACCCCTCCACTTT.

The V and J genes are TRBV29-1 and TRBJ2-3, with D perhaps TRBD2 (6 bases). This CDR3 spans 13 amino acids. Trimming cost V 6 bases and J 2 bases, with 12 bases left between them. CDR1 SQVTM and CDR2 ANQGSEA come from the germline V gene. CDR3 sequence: CSVGRGFTDTQYF. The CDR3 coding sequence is TGCAGCGTCGGACGGGGGTTCACAGATACGCAGTATTTT.